The text below deals with one TCR beta chain. No antigen is known for it. PCR primers comprised 60 Vbeta and 13 Jbeta primers. The repertoire was sequenced with immunoSEQ multiplex PCR; TCRdb's copy has only in-frame clones and lacks some. The sample shows 120,000 or so clones, less than 80% of them seen only once. The data were taken from a study of cytomegalovirus exposure and HLA in healthy donors. Study-level points and caveats: The study reported that TCR beta sequences accurately predicted HLA-A and HLA-B alleles in most subjects. Several of the most significant clusters appeared, in a later analysis, to be linked to common viral pathogens. Later findings reportedly placed an Asian-associated ancestry cluster below the approximately 670-donor mean for N-insertions.

The V segment lost 10 bases and the J segment 3 bases; nucleotides outside the gene matches: 5. CDR1 is LNHDA, CDR2 SQIVND, per germline (reference sequence). This CDR3 spans 13 amino acids. The chain carries TRBV19 and TRBJ1-5; TRBD1 matches at 8 bases. The TCR comes from a man younger than 45 in good health and CMV-seronegative. The sequenced sample consisted of PBMCs. The CDR3 bases are TGTGCCACCCTGGACAGGGACAATCAGCCCCAGCATTTT. Protein product: CATLDRDNQPQHF.